This is a list of T cell receptor beta chains from one sample in a study of blood T cell repertoires in COVID-19. Sequenced by immunoSEQ multiplex PCR; TCRdb stores in-frame clones only, minus some. The sample contains 85,000 to 100,000 clones, about nine tenths of which appear only once. What was sequenced was peripheral blood. All receptors derive from a man aged 60 to 69 with acute or convalescent COVID-19. Each CDR3 is given with its conserved first and last residue. The D gene is left open where the match is weak. For some rows the clone size is stated as once, few or many, or as a class when expanded; others skip it.

>TRBJ1-2|-|TRBV27|TRBD1
CASSPGQGYGYTF
TGTGCCAGCAGTCCCGGACAGGGATACGGCTACACCTTC
>TRBJ2-1|-|TRBV4-2|TRBD1
CASNQDLGQGYNEQFF
TGTGCCAGCAACCAAGATCTGGGACAGGGGTACAATGAGCAGTTCTTC
>TRBJ1-1|-|TRBV27|-
CASRPGGLNTEAFF
TGTGCCAGCCGCCCCGGAGGCCTGAACACTGAAGCTTTCTTT
>TRBJ1-1|-|TRBV7-9|-
CASSLSAGTEAFF
TGTGCCAGCAGCTTAAGTGCAGGGACTGAAGCTTTCTTT
>TRBJ1-2|once|TRBV19|TRBD1
CASSIPGQGNYGYTF
TGTGCCAGTAGTATACCGGGACAGGGAAACTATGGCTACACCTTC
>TRBJ2-5|-|TRBV24-1|-
CATGRQQETQYF
TGTGCCACCGGTAGACAGCAAGAGACCCAGTACTTC
>TRBJ2-7|-|TRBV7-6|-
CASSLQPSTRGEQYF
TGTGCCAGCAGTCTTCAACCGTCGACACGGGGCGAGCAGTACTTC
>TRBJ1-1|-|TRBV9|-
CASSREGRDTEAFF
TGTGCCAGCAGCCGAGAGGGTAGGGACACTGAAGCTTTCTTT
>TRBJ2-1|once|TRBV5-5|TRBD1
CASSFPGTGRFNEQFF
TGTGCCAGCAGCTTCCCCGGGACAGGGAGGTTCAATGAGCAGTTCTTC
>TRBJ1-2|-|TRBV5-1|-
CASSLALTGATRNYGYTF
TGCGCCAGCAGCTTGGCCTTGACAGGCGCTACACGAAACTATGGCTACACCTTC
>TRBJ2-1|-|TRBV18|TRBD1
CASSPDVGTGNEQFF
TGTGCCAGCTCACCAGATGTCGGGACAGGGAATGAGCAGTTCTTC
>TRBJ1-1|once|TRBV7-9|-
CASSRVTEAFF
TGTGCCAGCAGCAGGGTAACTGAAGCTTTCTTT
>TRBJ2-4|-|TRBV3-1/TRBV3-2|-
CASSQQRLAAKNIQYF
TGTGCCAGCAGCCAGCAAAGACTGGCGGCCAAAAACATTCAGTACTTC
>TRBJ2-2|-|TRBV5-1|-
CASSSTGTPSTGELFF
TGCGCCAGCAGTTCTACCGGGACACCCAGCACCGGGGAGCTGTTTTTT
>TRBJ1-5|-|TRBV19|-
CASSPGETAYLNQPQHF
TGTGCCAGTAGTCCGGGGGAGACAGCGTACCTAAATCAGCCCCAGCATTTT
>TRBJ1-2|once|TRBV19|-
CASSPISNNYGYTF
TGTGCCAGTAGTCCCATATCTAATAACTATGGCTACACCTTC
>TRBJ2-1|-|TRBV18|TRBD1
CASSPGTAYNEQFF
TGTGCCAGCTCACCAGGGACAGCTTACAATGAGCAGTTCTTC
>TRBJ2-3|-|TRBV30|TRBD1
CAWRPQGQGRDTQYF
TGTGCCTGGAGACCCCAAGGACAGGGCCGGGATACGCAGTATTTT
>TRBJ2-5|-|TRBV30|TRBD1
CAWGQGKTQYF
TGTGCCTGGGGACAGGGGAAGACCCAGTACTTC
>TRBJ2-2|once|TRBV6-6|-
CASSRGGTGNTGELFF
TGTGCCAGCTCCAGGGGGGGGACAGGGAACACCGGGGAGCTGTTTTTT
>TRBJ2-5|-|TRBV5-1|-
CASSPPQVQETQYF
TGCGCCAGCAGCCCACCCCAGGTCCAAGAGACCCAGTACTTC
>TRBJ2-5|once|TRBV18|-
CASSPLGGANIDQETQYF
TGTGCCAGCTCACCATTGGGGGGAGCCAATATTGATCAAGAGACCCAGTACTTC